This T cell receptor beta chain was profiled in a study of blood T cell repertoires in COVID-19 (dated by TCRdb to between 2020 and 2021). About the investigation overall: The collaborator samples originated in the United States, Italy and Spain and spanned the acute and convalescent phases of COVID-19. The material from the prospective study consisted of cDNA or gDNA derived from T cells, B-cell-depleted T cells, or PBMCs. The dataset comprised deeply sampled blood TCRbeta repertoires from subjects exposed to, actively infected with, or recovered from COVID-19. The repertoires were released in a freely available public database intended as a resource for research on the immune response to SARS-CoV-2. The samples were drawn from two sources: the first 160 participants of the ongoing ImmuneRACE study, and 1,254 subjects contributed by 6 global collaborators. A de-identified subject ID, COVID-19 status, age in years and sex were almost always included in the sample metadata. HLA class I and class II types, where available, came from metadata supplied by the sample provider rather than from assay-based typing. Study-level results and caveats: The amount of clinical and demographic metadata varied by source and participant and was provided uncurated.

Each collaborating institution followed its own protocols to collect whole blood in K2EDTA tubes. Collaborator samples were shipped for TCRbeta analysis as frozen whole blood, isolated PBMCs, or DNA extracted from either sample type. TCRbeta CDR3 regions were amplified from genomic DNA using the immunoSEQ Assay, a bias-controlled multiplex PCR. The source study handled its data this way. The number of nucleated cells in each sample was estimated from the amplification of reference gene primers within the assay. To quantify the absolute abundance of each unique TCRbeta CDR3 rearrangement, sequence reads were collapsed and filtered. For each sample, productive Simpson clonality was calculated by taking the square root of Simpson's diversity index across productive rearrangements. TCRdb mirrors the immuneACCESS table, restricted to in-frame sequences. Some clones are absent from its copies; in checked studies, under half trace to an unresolved V gene, and the reason for the others is unknown. The DNA gave D and trimming, while V, J and clone size come from that table. Recorded for this sample are about half a million clones; around 85% of them occurred a single time. Approximately 2.9% of the sample rests with the top ten.

As for this clone: The specificity of this receptor is unknown. Nothing much larger sits one base from this clone, and base qualities are not available.

This TCR was recovered from a human donor in a cohort sampled during active COVID-19. What was sequenced was peripheral blood.

CDR3 region: CSAGDTNQPQHF. Here is the DNA: TGCAGCGCCGGGGATACCAATCAGCCCCAGCATTTT. The receptor chain draws on TRBV29-1 and TRBJ1-5, with the D gene not clear enough to name. From the germline V gene, CDR1 is SQVTM and CDR2 is ANQGSEA. The CDR3 sequence holds 12 residues, the cysteine and phenylalanine included. Left in the record is the CDR3 DNA by itself, 36 bases read in frame from the first base. The trim is 7 bases for V and 3 bases for J, with a gap of 10 bases between the germline ends. Joined to the reference TRBV29-1 and TRBJ1-5 proteins, this CDR3 gives the full variable domain: SAVISQKPSRDICQRGTSLTIQCQVDSQVTMMFWYRQQPGQSLTLIATANQGSEATYESGFVIDKFPISRPNLTFSTLTVSNMSPEDSSIYLCSAGDTNQPQHFGDGTRLSIL.